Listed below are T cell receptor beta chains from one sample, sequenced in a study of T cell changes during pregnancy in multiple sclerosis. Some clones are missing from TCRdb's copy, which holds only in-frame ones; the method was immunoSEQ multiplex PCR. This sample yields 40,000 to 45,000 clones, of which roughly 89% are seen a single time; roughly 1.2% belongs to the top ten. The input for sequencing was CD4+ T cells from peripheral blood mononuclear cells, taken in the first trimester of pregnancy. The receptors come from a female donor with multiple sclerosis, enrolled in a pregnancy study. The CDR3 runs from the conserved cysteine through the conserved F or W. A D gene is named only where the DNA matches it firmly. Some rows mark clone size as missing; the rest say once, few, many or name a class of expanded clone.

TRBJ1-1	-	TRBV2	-	TGTGCCAGCAGCACCGACAGTCGGCGGGAAGCTTTCTTT	CASSTDSRREAFF
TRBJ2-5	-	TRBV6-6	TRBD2	TGTGCCAGCAGTTTACCGAGCGGGAGGGGTTTGGAGACCCAGTACTTC	CASSLPSGRGLETQYF
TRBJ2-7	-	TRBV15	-	TGTGCCACCAGCAGTGGCAAGGAGGGAATCTACGAGCAGTACTTC	CATSSGKEGIYEQYF
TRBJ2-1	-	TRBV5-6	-	TGTGCCAGCAGTTACAGGGGGGGCAATGAGCAGTTCTTC	CASSYRGGNEQFF
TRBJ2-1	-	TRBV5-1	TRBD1	TGCGCCAGCAGCTTCGAGGGGACAGGGTTAAATGAGCAGTTCTTC	CASSFEGTGLNEQFF
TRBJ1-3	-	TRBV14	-	TGTGCCAGCAGCCAAATCGTCGCGGGTTCCGACACCATATATTTT	CASSQIVAGSDTIYF
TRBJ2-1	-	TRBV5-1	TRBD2	TGCGCCAGCAGCTTAGGGACTACTAATGAGCAGTTCTTC	CASSLGTTNEQFF
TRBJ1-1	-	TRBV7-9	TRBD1	TGTGCCAGCAGCTTAGTGGCCGGGACAGGGATTGAAGCTTTCTTT	CASSLVAGTGIEAFF
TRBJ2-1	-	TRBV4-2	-	TGTGCCAGCAGCCTGACCCTATCGGAGTCCTACAATGAGCAGTTCTTC	CASSLTLSESYNEQFF
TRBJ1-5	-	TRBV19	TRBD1	TGTGCCAGTACCCACGCCGGACAGGACAATCAGCCCCAGCATTTT	CASTHAGQDNQPQHF
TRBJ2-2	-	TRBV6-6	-	TGTGCCAGCAGACACCCGGCGGGGACCGGGGAGCTGTTTTTT	CASRHPAGTGELFF
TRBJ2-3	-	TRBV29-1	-	TGCAGCGTTAGGACAGCCAGCGATGGGCAGTATTTT	CSVRTASDGQYF
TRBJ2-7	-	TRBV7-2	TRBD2	TGTGCCAGCAGCTCTAGCGGGGTCAACCCCTCCTACGAGCAGTACTTC	CASSSSGVNPSYEQYF
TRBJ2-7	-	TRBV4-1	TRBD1	TGCGCCAGCAGCCAAGGACTAAGGGACAGCTATGCCTACGAGCAGTACTTC	CASSQGLRDSYAYEQYF
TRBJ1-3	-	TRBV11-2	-	TGTGCCAGCAGCCCGGGACTCACATCTGGAAACACCATATATTTT	CASSPGLTSGNTIYF
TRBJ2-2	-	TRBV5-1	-	TGCGCCAGCAGCTTGGGACGGAGCACCGGGGAGCTGTTTTTT	CASSLGRSTGELFF
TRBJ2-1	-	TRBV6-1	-	TGTGCCAGCAGTGAATTACAGGCGGAGCAGTTCTTC	CASSELQAEQFF
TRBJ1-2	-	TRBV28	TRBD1	TGTGCCAGCAGTTTCACAGACAGGGTGGCGGGCTACACCTTC	CASSFTDRVAGYTF
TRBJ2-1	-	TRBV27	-	TGTGCCAGCAGTTTATCGAGAGGCCGCAATGAGCAGTTCTTC	CASSLSRGRNEQFF
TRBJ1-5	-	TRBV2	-	TGTGCCAGCAGTGACGAGTCAGGGGTGAGCAATCAGCCCCAGCATTTT	CASSDESGVSNQPQHF
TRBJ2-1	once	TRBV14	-	TGTGCCAGCAGCCAAGATCGCGGGATTCGTAAGTTCTTC	CASSQDRGIRKFF
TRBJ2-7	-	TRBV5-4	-	TGTGCCAGCAGCTTTCAAGCGGGACAAGCGCAGTACTTC	CASSFQAGQAQYF
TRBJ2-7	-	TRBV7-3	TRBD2	TGTGCCAGCAGCCCAAGGGCTAGCGGGAGCCCCGAGCAGTACTTC	CASSPRASGSPEQYF
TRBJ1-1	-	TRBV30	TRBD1	TGTGCCTGGGAGGGACAGATGAACACTGAAGCTTTCTTT	CAWEGQMNTEAFF
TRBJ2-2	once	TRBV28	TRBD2	TGTGCCAGCACCGGGTTGGGACTAGCGCGCACCGGGGAGCTGTTTTTT	CASTGLGLARTGELFF
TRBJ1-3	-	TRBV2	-	TGTGCCAGCAGTGAGAAGAGTGCACTGAGCTCTGGAAACACCATATATTTT	CASSEKSALSSGNTIYF
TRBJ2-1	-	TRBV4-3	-	TGCGCCAGCAGCCAAGATCTATCAGCGTCGAGCTCCTACAATGAGCAGTTCTTC	CASSQDLSASSSYNEQFF
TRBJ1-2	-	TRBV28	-	TGTGCCAGCAGTCCCGTAGGGGCGCGAGACTATGGCTACACCTTC	CASSPVGARDYGYTF
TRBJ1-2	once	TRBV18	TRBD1	TGTGCCAGCTCACTAGGACAGGAGGGGAACTATGGCTACACCTTC	CASSLGQEGNYGYTF
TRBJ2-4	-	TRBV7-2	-	TGTGCCAGCAGCAGTGGGGTTGGGGGCGTTCAGTACTTC	CASSSGVGGVQYF
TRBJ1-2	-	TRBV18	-	TGTGCCAGCTCACCACCAGGGAGCTATGGCTACACCTTC	CASSPPGSYGYTF
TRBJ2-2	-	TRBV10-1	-	TGCGCCAGCAGTGAGGAGCCCACCGGGGAGCTGTTTTTT	CASSEEPTGELFF